The 14 T cell receptor beta chains in this list originate from one sample, sequenced in a study of CD8 T cells in ankylosing spondylitis. Using its own MiXCR run on the 5' RACE reads, TCRdb lists one record per CDR3 protein. The data contain approximately 210,000 distinct CDR3 sequences, more than 10% of them singletons. The sample consisted of blood, either unsorted or a sorted T cell fraction (not recorded which). These receptors were taken from a male donor with ankylosing spondylitis or in good health (not recorded which).

This clonotype was observed at least ten times. CDR3 amino acids: CATSDPLAPGGNEQFF. In DNA, the CDR3 is TGTGCCACCAGTGACCCTCTAGCGCCGGGGGGTAATGAGCAGTTCTTC. The chain recombines TRBV24-1 with TRBJ2-1; 7 bases line up with TRBD2. The CDR3 runs 16 residues. The ends lost 4 bases at V and 7 bases at J; junction bases unmatched: 12. Per germline, CDR1 KGHDR and CDR2 SFDVKD.

This clonotype was seen only a few times. The chain couples TRBV11-2 to TRBJ2-1; 8 bases line up with TRBD1. CDR3 length: 17 residues. V shed 5 bases, J shed 3 bases, and the junction held 12 bases outside the gene matches. The germline V gene encodes CDR1 SGHAT and CDR2 FQNNGV. CDR3 DNA: TGTGCCAGCAGCCCCGGAGGGGAGACAGGGGTCTACAATGAGCAGTTCTTC. Its translation: CASSPGGETGVYNEQFF.

This clonotype came up a few times. This chain uses TRBV6-4 with TRBJ2-2; TRBD1 matches 8 bases. CDR1 MRHNA and CDR2 SNTAGT come from the germline V gene. Unmatched junction bases numbered 4, after V lost 8 bases and J lost 5 bases. CDR3 length equals 13 residues. In DNA form, the CDR3 reads TGTGCCAGCGGCGACAGGGGAACCGGGGAGCTGTTTTTT. Its translation is CASGDRGTGELFF.

This clonotype was recorded a few times. The chain couples TRBV2 to TRBJ2-7; D call uncertain. This CDR3 is built from 14 residues. V was shortened by 0 bases and J by 5 bases, with 11 bases between the two germline ends. CDR1 and CDR2 (germline): SNHLY, FYNNEI. CDR3 in amino acids: CASSEALRPNEQYF. The CDR3 nucleotides are TGTGCCAGCAGTGAAGCGCTTAGACCGAACGAGCAGTACTTC.

This chain uses TRBV7-6 with TRBJ2-1, with D tentatively TRBD1 (5 bases). Germline CDR1 is SGHVS and CDR2 is FNYEAQ. V was shortened by 5 bases and J by 8 bases, with 10 bases between the two germline ends. This CDR3 has 12 residues. CDR3 coding DNA: TGTGCCAGCAGCGCCCAGGGTCATGAGCAGTTCTTC. Translation: CASSAQGHEQFF.

This clonotype showed up just a few times. J is TRBJ2-1 and V is TRBV20-1; 13 bases line up with TRBD2. CDR1 and CDR2 (germline): DFQATT, SNEGSKA (reference sequence). The CDR3 has 15 residues. Germline trimming cut 5 bases from V and 6 bases from J; bases unmatched to any gene: 7. The CDR3 region is CSAGAGTSGANEQFF. The CDR3 region has the DNA TGCAGTGCTGGGGCCGGGACTAGCGGGGCCAATGAGCAGTTCTTC.

This clonotype turned up a few times. V and J are TRBV4-1 and TRBJ1-2, with 7 bases lining up with TRBD1. After removal of 4 bases from V and 0 bases from J, the junction contained 5 bases not matched to a gene. The germline V gene has CDR1 MGHRA and CDR2 YSYEKL. CDR3 length: 15 residues. The CDR3 nucleotides are TGCGCCAGCAGCCCCGGACAGGCCACTAACTATGGCTACACCTTC. Encoded protein: CASSPGQATNYGYTF.

This chain joins TRBV11-2 and TRBJ2-3, with 7 bases identical to TRBD1. The CDR3 is 14 residues long. The V gene end was trimmed by 4 bases and the J gene end by 4 bases; junction bases not matched to a gene: 5. Germline CDR1 and CDR2: SGHAT and FQNNGV. The CDR3 DNA reads TGTGCCAGCAGCTCTCAGACAGGGTCAGATACGCAGTATTTT. It is translated as CASSSQTGSDTQYF. Using reference TRBV11-2 and TRBJ2-3 for the parts outside the CDR3, the full variable domain is EAGVAQSPRYKIIEKRQSVAFWCNPISGHATLYWYQQILGQGPKLLIQFQNNGVVDDSQLPKDRFSAERLKGVDSTLKIQPAKLEDSAVYLCASSSQTGSDTQYFGPGTRLTVL.

This clonotype has a count of ten or more. The chain is built from TRBV12-3 or TRBV12-4 and TRBJ2-1; D remains unclear. The CDR3 runs 13 residues. Trimming cost V 7 bases and J 10 bases, with 17 bases left between them. DNA of the CDR3: TGTGCCAGCACCCTCGGTCCCTTCCCCGAGCAGTTCTTC. Translated, it gives CASTLGPFPEQFF.

This chain links TRBV15 with TRBJ1-4; D is unclear. The CDR3 is 18 amino acids. Trimming removed 2 bases from V and 4 bases from J, with 20 bases in between. Germline V gene lookup returns CDR1 LNHNV and CDR2 YYDKDF (reference sequence). The CDR3 region has the DNA TGTGCCACCAGCAGACACAACCCTCAAAGGGCGTATAATGAAAAACTGTTTTTT. It yields the protein CATSRHNPQRAYNEKLFF.

This clonotype was counted only a few times. V is TRBV7-9 and J is TRBJ2-3, with D uncertain. V lost 5 bases and J lost 1, with 10 bases in between. The CDR3 consists of 14 residues. The germline V gene has CDR1 SEHNR and CDR2 FQNEAQ (reference sequence). CDR3 in DNA: TGTGCCAGCAGCATCGTGGATGGCACAGATACGCAGTATTTT. Protein: CASSIVDGTDTQYF.

The CDR3: CASSPRGLAGGPGTGELFF. For the CDR3, the DNA is TGTGCCAGCAGCCCCCGAGGACTAGCGGGAGGGCCGGGCACCGGGGAGCTGTTTTTT. The chain is built from TRBV11-2 and TRBJ2-2; TRBD2 agrees at 15 bases. The CDR3 extends over 19 amino acids. V lost 5 bases and J lost 4; bases outside the gene matches: 11. Germline assignment: CDR1 SGHAT and CDR2 FQNNGV.

This chain joins TRBV12-3 or TRBV12-4 and TRBJ2-1; 9 bases align to TRBD2. J lost 7 bases, V lost 3 bases, and 13 bases had no gene match. The CDR3 has 17 residues. The CDR3 sequence is CASSFTLAGGPMNEQFF. The CDR3 DNA is TGTGCCAGCAGTTTCACGCTCGCGGGAGGGCCTATGAATGAGCAGTTCTTC.

This chain connects TRBV11-1 to TRBJ2-1; 7 nucleotides agree with TRBD2. V was clipped by 0 bases and J by 3 bases; unmatched bases: 5. CDR3 length: 16 residues. The V gene's germline CDR1 is SGHAT and CDR2 FQDESV (reference sequence). CDR3 bases: TGTGCCAGCAGCTTAGCGCCGAGCGGGAACTACAATGAGCAGTTCTTC. This gives the protein CASSLAPSGNYNEQFF.